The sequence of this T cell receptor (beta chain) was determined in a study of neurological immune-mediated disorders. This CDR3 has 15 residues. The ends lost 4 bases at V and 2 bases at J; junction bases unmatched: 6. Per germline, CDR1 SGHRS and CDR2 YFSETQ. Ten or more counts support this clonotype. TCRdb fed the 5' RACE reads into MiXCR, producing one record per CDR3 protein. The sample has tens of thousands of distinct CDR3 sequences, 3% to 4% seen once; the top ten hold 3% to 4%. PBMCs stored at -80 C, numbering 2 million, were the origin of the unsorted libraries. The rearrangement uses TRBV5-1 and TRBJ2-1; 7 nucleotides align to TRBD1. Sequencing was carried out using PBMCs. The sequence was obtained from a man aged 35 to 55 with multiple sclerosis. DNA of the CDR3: TGCGCCAGCAGCCCCCGGGACAGTACCTACAATGAGCAGTTCTTC. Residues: CASSPRDSTYNEQFF.